These 27 T cell receptor beta chains originate from one sample sequenced in a study of metastatic and nonmetastatic thyroid tumors. TCRdb ran MiXCR on the PCR reads. The table has fewer than 50,000 clones, 28% seen once; the top ten hold 9.5% to 10%. There were no patients who had received any treatment before thyroid surgery. Sequenced sample: blood. These TCRs come from a male donor with papillary thyroid cancer or a benign thyroid nodule (not recorded which). Some clones in this sample may be carry-over from other donors' samples.

The genes are TRBV4-1 and TRBJ2-7, with 9 bases lining up with TRBD1. V shed 2 bases, J shed 3 bases, and the junction held 5 bases outside the gene matches. The CDR3 consists of 15 residues. CDR1 and CDR2 from the germline V gene are MGHRA and YSYEKL. The CDR3 reads CASSQSGTGRYEQYF. For the CDR3, the DNA is TGCGCCAGCAGCCAATCCGGGACAGGGCGCTACGAGCAGTACTTC.

The rearrangement joins TRBV11-2 to TRBJ2-7; the match to TRBD2 covers 9 bases. CDR3 length: 15 amino acids. Germline V gene sequence: CDR1 SGHAT, CDR2 FQNNGV. J gave up 4 bases and V 1 base, and 5 bases lay outside the gene matches. CDR3 loop: CASSLGLAVDYEQYF. DNA of the CDR3: TGTGCCAGCAGCTTAGGACTAGCGGTGGATTACGAGCAGTACTTC.

This clone turned up a few times. The J gene is TRBJ2-3, the V gene TRBV6-1; D call uncertain. Trimming left V 0 bases short and J 0 bases short, with 7 bases between. Germline V gene sequence: CDR1 MNHNS, CDR2 SASEGT. This CDR3 comprises 15 residues. CDR3 coding DNA: TGTGCCAGCAGTGAAGCGCGGCCGAGCACAGATACGCAGTATTTT. It codes for CASSEARPSTDTQYF.

In this sample, this clone turned up many times. V and J are TRBV5-6 and TRBJ2-1; D might be TRBD1 (6 bases). The ends were cut back, 2 bases at V and 8 bases at J, with 14 bases in the middle. This CDR3 spans 14 amino acids. Germline CDR1 SGHDT, CDR2 YYEEEE. The CDR3 sequence is CASSFQGRLYEQFF. Written as DNA, the CDR3 is TGTGCCAGCAGCTTCCAGGGGAGACTCTATGAGCAGTTCTTC. The whole variable domain, remainder taken from reference TRBV5-6 and TRBJ2-1, is DAGVTQSPTHLIKTRGQQVTLRCSPKSGHDTVSWYQQALGQGPQFIFQYYEEEERQRGNFPDRFSGHQFPNYSSELNVNALLLGDSALYLCASSFQGRLYEQFFGPGTRLTVL.

The chain carries TRBV4-1 and TRBJ2-7; D is possibly TRBD2 (7 bases). There are 15 residues in the CDR3. Between the trimmed V and J ends, which lost 4 bases and 4 bases, there was a span of 17 bases. Germline V gene data show CDR1 as MGHRA and CDR2 as YSYEKL. CDR3: CASSRDGGRGYEQYF. The CDR3 nucleotides read TGCGCCAGCAGCCGGGATGGGGGGAGGGGGTACGAGCAGTACTTC.

For this clone: Sequence at one end of the junction differs from germline and may be a read error. This chain connects TRBV20-1 to TRBJ1-3, with D uncertain. This CDR3 has 14 residues. Looked up from germline, CDR1 is DFQATT and CDR2 is SNEGSKA (reference sequence). CDR3 sequence (DNA): TGCAGTGCTAGACCGACCAATTACGGACTCACCATCTATTTT. Encoded protein: CSARPTNYGLTIYF.

In this sample, this clone turned up once. A read error may account for a junction end that differs from germline. CDR3 loop: CASSSEIDTEALF. The CDR3 DNA reads as TGTGCCAGCAGCTCCGAAATAGATACTGAAGCTTTATTT. The V gene is TRBV7-9, the J gene TRBJ1-1; D is unclear. CDR3 length: 13 residues. CDR1 and CDR2 from the germline V gene are SEHNR and FQNEAQ (reference sequence).

A few counts support this clone. In nucleotides, the CDR3 is TGTGCCAGCCTCAGCGGGTTCAGCTCCTACAATGAGCAGTTCTTC. It is translated as CASLSGFSSYNEQFF. V usage is TRBV6-1 and J usage is TRBJ2-1, with TRBD2 as a possible D gene (6 bases). Trimming took off 8 bases at V and 0 bases at J, with 14 bases between the two ends. Germline V gene sequence: CDR1 MNHNS, CDR2 SASEGT. The length of the CDR3 is 15 residues.

This clone appeared many times. This chain links TRBV6-4 with TRBJ2-1; 10 bases line up with TRBD1. The germline V gene encodes CDR1 MRHNA and CDR2 SNTAGT. This CDR3 has 15 residues. V shed 5 bases and J 3 bases; nucleotides not matched to a gene: 4. This CDR3 reads CASSPGQGDYNEQFF. CDR3 DNA sequence: TGTGCCAGCAGTCCTGGACAGGGGGACTACAATGAGCAGTTCTTC.

This clone is classed as medium-sized. The V and J genes are TRBV6-5 and TRBJ2-3; TRBD1 aligns across 10 bases. This CDR3 spans 17 amino acids. V lost 6 bases and J lost 5; bases outside the gene matches: 14. Germline V gives CDR1 MNHEY, CDR2 SVGAGI. The CDR3 DNA is TGTGCCAGCAGCTCAATGGACAGGGGGGTGATGGAAGATACGCAGTATTTT. Translated: CASSSMDRGVMEDTQYF.

The chain links TRBV18 to TRBJ2-2, with D uncertain. The CDR3 length is 13 residues. From germline, CDR1 is KGHSH and CDR2 LQKENI. V lost 6 bases and J lost 5, with 10 bases in between. For the CDR3, the DNA is TGTGCCAGCTCCCGTCTAGGTACCGGGGAGCTGTTTTTT. This codes for CASSRLGTGELFF.

The genes are TRBV20-1 and TRBJ1-1, with no clear D. In germline, CDR1 is DFQATT, CDR2 SNEGSKA (reference sequence). The CDR3 is 11 amino acids. V lost 3 bases to trimming and J lost 6 bases, with 8 bases between them. The CDR3: CSASPPPEAFF. DNA of the CDR3: TGCAGTGCTAGCCCCCCGCCTGAAGCTTTCTTT.

In this sample, this clone turned up many times. V is TRBV7-9 and J is TRBJ2-7; 7 bases align to TRBD1. Trimming at V came to 7 bases and at J to 3 bases, leaving 6 bases not matched to a gene. This CDR3 has 13 residues. CDR1 and CDR2 from the germline V gene are SEHNR and FQNEAQ (reference sequence). In DNA form, the CDR3 reads TGTGCCAGCAAGCGACAGGGCGACTACGAGCAGTACTTC. Its translation is CASKRQGDYEQYF. Filled out from reference TRBV7-9 and TRBJ2-7, the complete variable domain reads DTGVSQNPRHKITKRGQNVTFRCDPISEHNRLYWYRQTLGQGPEFLTYFQNEAQLEKSRLLSDRFSAERPKGSFSTLEIQRTEQGDSAMYLCASKRQGDYEQYFGPGTRLTVT.

The chain combines TRBV28 with TRBJ2-2, with D unresolved. V was shortened by 3 bases and J by 9 bases, with 8 bases between the two germline ends. The germline gives CDR1 MDHEN, CDR2 SYDVKM. There are 12 residues in the CDR3. The chain's CDR3 is CASSFLNRELFF. The DNA for the CDR3 is TGTGCCAGCAGTTTTCTAAATCGGGAGCTGTTTTTT. The variable domain in full, with the rest retrieved from reference TRBV28 and TRBJ2-2, is DVKVTQSSRYLVKRTGEKVFLECVQDMDHENMFWYRQDPGLGLRLIYFSYDVKMKEKGDIPEGYSVSREKKERFSLILESASTNQTSMYLCASSFLNRELFFGEGSRLTVL.

Of note for this clone: The junction differs from germline at one of its ends, possibly a read error. The chain combines TRBV7-7 with TRBJ2-5; maybe TRBD2 (6 bases). The CDR3 spans 15 residues. CDR1 is SSHAT, CDR2 FNYEAQ, per germline (reference sequence). DNA for the CDR3: TGTGCTAGCAGCTTTATAAGGGGCGGGACGGAGACCCAGTACTTC. This translates into CASSFIRGGTETQYF.

This clone was observed at least ten times. The gene calls are TRBV18 and TRBJ2-1; 7 nucleotides agree with TRBD2. The CDR3 consists of 16 residues. Trimming removed 1 base from V and 0 bases from J; junction bases left unmatched: 3. Germline V gives CDR1 KGHSH, CDR2 LQKENI. The chain's CDR3 is CASSPQTGGSYNEQFF. CDR3 sequence (DNA): TGTGCCAGCTCACCACAGACGGGGGGCTCCTACAATGAGCAGTTCTTC.

The chain has TRBV6-1 and TRBJ2-5; TRBD1 matches 10 bases. Trimming at V came to 5 bases and at J to 5 bases, leaving 8 bases not matched to a gene. The CDR3 has 15 residues. Germline CDR1 MNHNS, CDR2 SASEGT. The CDR3 reads CASSKPGQGLETQYF. The CDR3, as DNA: TGTGCCAGCAGTAAACCGGGACAGGGGTTGGAGACCCAGTACTTC.

V gene TRBV19 combines with J gene TRBJ2-7; either TRBD1 or TRBD2 may fit D (5 bases each). Germline loops: CDR1 LNHDA, CDR2 SQIVND (reference sequence). V lost 5 bases, J lost 6 bases, and 20 bases lay in between. The CDR3 runs to 15 residues. The CDR3 loop reads CASSVGRDPNGEQYF. As DNA, the CDR3 is TGTGCCAGTAGTGTAGGCCGGGACCCCAATGGCGAGCAGTACTTC.

This clone was recorded many times. The chain is built from TRBV19 and TRBJ2-7; 9 positions match TRBD2. Per the germline V gene, CDR1 is LNHDA and CDR2 is SQIVND (reference sequence). CDR3 length: 14 amino acids. J lost 5 bases, V lost 7 bases, and 9 bases had no gene match. CDR3 loop: CASKNSGLADEQYF. DNA of the CDR3: TGTGCCAGTAAAAACTCGGGACTAGCTGACGAGCAGTACTTC.

The chain employs TRBV20-1 and TRBJ1-2; 9 nucleotides align to TRBD1. CDR3 length equals 18 residues. Germline CDR1 reads DFQATT; CDR2 reads SNEGSKA (reference sequence). Trimming removed 5 bases from V and 2 bases from J; junction bases left unmatched: 18. Here the CDR3 DNA reads TGCAGTGCTGAGCCGGGACAGGGCCCCGATATTCCAAACTATGGCTACACCTTC. This codes for CSAEPGQGPDIPNYGYTF.

This clone was observed a few times. The chain uses TRBV5-1 and TRBJ2-1; 7 bases line up with TRBD2. CDR3 length equals 16 residues. V gave up 2 bases and J gave up 7 bases; unmatched junction bases: 12. CDR1 is SGHRS and CDR2 is YFSETQ in the germline V gene. This chain's CDR3 is CASSFSTSAIPNEQFF. The DNA of the CDR3 is TGCGCCAGCAGCTTCTCCACTAGCGCGATACCTAATGAGCAGTTCTTC.

This clone was detected ten times or more. CDR3 sequence (DNA): TGCGCCAGCAGCCAAGTGGGCCTAGCGGGCTCTGATACGCAGTATTTT. Amino acid sequence: CASSQVGLAGSDTQYF. This rearrangement joins TRBV4-1 to TRBJ2-3; 8 bases line up with TRBD2. Germline V lookup: CDR1 MGHRA, CDR2 YSYEKL. J gave up 6 bases and V 1 base, and 9 bases lay outside the gene matches. This CDR3 is built from 16 residues.

A few counts support this clone. This chain connects TRBV20-1 to TRBJ2-2; TRBD2 is a possible D gene (7 bases). V gave up 6 bases and J gave up 3 bases, with 17 bases separating them. The CDR3 length is 15 residues. Germline V gives CDR1 DFQATT, CDR2 SNEGSKA (reference sequence). The CDR3 nucleotides read TGCAGTGCCCGAGGGGGGGGCGCGGACACCGGGGAGCTGTTTTTT. Its translation: CSARGGGADTGELFF.

This clone has at least ten counts. V and J are TRBV15 and TRBJ2-3, with D perhaps TRBD1 (6 bases). The CDR3 is 15 amino acids. Deletions cut 4 bases from V and 0 bases from J, with 11 bases between. Germline CDR1 and CDR2: LNHNV and YYDKDF (reference sequence). The CDR3 here is CATSMRTESTDTQYF. CDR3 DNA sequence: TGTGCCACCAGCATGAGGACAGAAAGCACAGATACGCAGTATTTT.

The chain has TRBV6-1 and TRBJ2-7; 9 positions agree with TRBD1. CDR1 and CDR2 (germline): MNHNS, SASEGT. This CDR3 has 15 residues. V lost 6 bases and J lost 7; bases outside the gene matches: 13. The DNA for the CDR3 is TGTGCCAGCAGACATCTCAGACAGGGGGTTAATGAGCAGTACTTC. This encodes CASRHLRQGVNEQYF.

This clone was picked up many times. V is TRBV6-1 and J is TRBJ2-7; possibly TRBD2 for D (5 bases). This CDR3 is built from 12 residues. V lost 6 bases to trimming and J lost 3 bases, with 9 bases between them. The germline V gene encodes CDR1 MNHNS and CDR2 SASEGT. The CDR3 nucleotides are TGTGCCAGCAGGGAGGTCAGCTACGAGCAGTACTTC. Translation: CASREVSYEQYF.

The rearrangement joins TRBV6-5 to TRBJ2-7; D may match TRBD1 or TRBD2 (5 bases each). The ends were cut back, 1 base at V and 5 bases at J, with 15 bases in the middle. Germline V lookup: CDR1 MNHEY, CDR2 SVGAGI. The CDR3 sequence is 15 residues long. The CDR3 DNA follows: TGTGCCAGCAGTTACTGGGGCAGGGTGGGGGACGAGCAGTACTTC. Translation gives CASSYWGRVGDEQYF.